Here is one T cell receptor beta chain with its context. The data belong to a study of blood T cell repertoires in COVID-19. Clones were read by immunoSEQ multiplex PCR, and TCRdb kept only the in-frame ones, dropping some. The profile shows approximately 330,000 clones, roughly 87% of them singletons. CDR3 length equals 16 residues. The chain combines TRBV21-1 with TRBJ2-5; TRBD2 is taken as the D call from the table, unchecked against the DNA. TRBV21-1 is flagged as a pseudogene. This receptor was identified in a man aged 30-40 years with COVID-19, enrolled during active disease. Material for sequencing was peripheral blood. The CDR3, as DNA: TGTGCCAGCAGCAAATACTCGCGGGAGCACCGTGAGACCCAGTACTTC. Translation: CASSKYSREHRETQYF.